This T cell receptor (beta chain) was obtained from a study of glioma-infiltrating T cells after dendritic cell vaccination. Notes on this clone: The antigen remains undetermined.

The primer mix had 60 V beta and 13 J beta primers. Measured with immunoSEQ multiplex PCR; TCRdb has only the in-frame clones, and not every one. The data hold roughly 100,000 clones, with around 85% observed a single time. Study-level points and caveats: No direct clonality-survival link was found; a diverse polyclonal response may matter.

The sequences come from blood, collected before dendritic cell vaccination. This TCR was recovered from a human donor with glioblastoma.

CDR3 sequence reads: CASSVDSQGGYEQYF. The CDR3 coding sequence is TGTGCCAGCAGCGTAGACTCACAGGGCGGCTACGAGCAGTACTTC. The chain is built from TRBV9 and TRBJ2-7; tentative D call: TRBD1 (6 bases). This CDR3 is built from 15 residues. V was clipped by 0 bases and J by 3 bases, with 13 bases between them. Germline assignment: CDR1 SGDLS and CDR2 YYNGEE.